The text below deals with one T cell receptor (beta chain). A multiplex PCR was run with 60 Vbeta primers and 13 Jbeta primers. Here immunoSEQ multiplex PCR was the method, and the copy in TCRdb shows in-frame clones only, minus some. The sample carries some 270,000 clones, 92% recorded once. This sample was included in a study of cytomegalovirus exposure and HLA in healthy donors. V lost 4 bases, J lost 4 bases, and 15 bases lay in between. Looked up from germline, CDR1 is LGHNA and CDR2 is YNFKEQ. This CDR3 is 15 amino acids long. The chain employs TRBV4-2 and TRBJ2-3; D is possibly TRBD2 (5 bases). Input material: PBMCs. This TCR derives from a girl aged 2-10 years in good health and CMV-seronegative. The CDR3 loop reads CASSRALWESDTQYF. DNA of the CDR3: TGTGCCAGCAGCCGCGCTTTATGGGAGTCAGATACGCAGTATTTT.